A selection of T cell receptor beta chains follows, all from one sample in a study of Ad26.COV2.S vaccination and SARS-CoV-2 variants. Clones were read by immunoSEQ multiplex PCR, and TCRdb kept only the in-frame ones, dropping some. This table holds approximately 300,000 clones, about 82% found once. The specimen was peripheral blood, collected in a trial of Ad26.COV2.S vaccine versus placebo. The receptors derive from a person between 18 and 65 years old who received the Ad26.COV2.S COVID-19 vaccine or a placebo. The CDR3 runs from the conserved cysteine through the conserved F or W. The D gene is left open where the match is weak. Part of the rows lack a size; the others show once, few, many or a class for expanded clones.

>-|-|TRBJ2-1|TRBV28
CASSRLPDGVSYNEQFF
TGTGCCAGCAGCCGACTTCCCGACGGAGTATCTTACAATGAGCAGTTCTTC
>-|TRBD1|TRBJ2-3|TRBV2
CASNRGQGGGTDTQYF
TGTGCCAGCAACCGGGGACAGGGGGGGGGCACAGATACGCAGTATTTT
>-|-|TRBJ2-1|TRBV19
CASRGGGGFNEQFF
TGTGCCAGTAGAGGGGGAGGAGGGTTCAATGAGCAGTTCTTC
>-|TRBD1|TRBJ2-3|TRBV7-9
CASSLVGTGTESTDTQYF
TGTGCCAGCAGCTTAGTGGGTACCGGGACAGAAAGCACAGATACGCAGTATTTT
>-|TRBD1|TRBJ1-6|TRBV4-2
CASTFQGQGGYNSPLHF
TGTGCCAGCACCTTTCAGGGACAGGGGGGTTATAATTCACCCCTCCACTTT
>-|-|TRBJ2-3|TRBV28
CASSFVIAENTDTQYF
TGTGCCAGCAGTTTCGTAATAGCGGAGAACACAGATACGCAGTATTTT
>-|TRBD1|TRBJ2-1|TRBV10-3
CAISGWDREYNEQFF
TGTGCCATCAGTGGGTGGGACAGGGAATACAATGAGCAGTTCTTC
>-|-|TRBJ2-5|TRBV3-1/TRBV3-2
CASSLRTSQETQYF
TGTGCCAGCAGCCTTCGGACTTCTCAAGAGACCCAGTACTTC
>-|-|TRBJ2-5|TRBV5-1
CASSLGGSVFQETQYF
TGCGCCAGCAGCTTGGGGGGCTCCGTCTTCCAAGAGACCCAGTACTTC
>-|-|TRBJ1-5|TRBV27
CASSFEDSLYSNQPQHF
TGTGCCAGCAGTTTCGAGGACAGCCTCTATAGCAATCAGCCCCAGCATTTT
>-|TRBD1|TRBJ1-5|TRBV19
CASRQSGQGIGQPQHF
TGTGCCAGTAGACAATCCGGACAGGGGATTGGGCAGCCCCAGCATTTT
>-|-|TRBJ2-4|TRBV5-1
CASSSIEVAGVQYF
TGCGCCAGCAGCTCGATTGAGGTGGCAGGGGTTCAGTACTTC
>-|-|TRBJ1-3|TRBV7-9
CASSLNQGRGNTIYF
TGTGCCAGCAGCTTAAATCAGGGGCGAGGAAACACCATATATTTT
>-|-|TRBJ2-5|TRBV2
CASIRSSGRETQYF
TGTGCCAGCATTCGTAGTTCAGGGCGGGAGACCCAGTACTTC
>-|-|TRBJ2-7|TRBV11-3
CASSLGQAWTSQANEQYF
TGTGCCAGCAGCTTAGGGCAAGCCTGGACTTCCCAGGCAAACGAGCAGTACTTC
>-|-|TRBJ2-7|TRBV7-9
CASSLASSYEQYF
TGTGCCAGCAGCTTAGCATCCTCCTACGAGCAGTACTTC
>-|-|TRBJ2-7|TRBV4-1
CASSLTGVSYEQYF
TGCGCCAGCAGCCTAACAGGTGTGTCCTACGAGCAGTACTTC
>-|-|TRBJ1-1|TRBV28
CASSRDRNTEAFF
TGTGCCAGCAGTAGGGACCGGAACACTGAAGCTTTCTTT
>-|-|TRBJ1-5|TRBV19
CASSRDSVQPQHF
TGTGCCAGTAGTCGAGACAGCGTACAGCCCCAGCATTTT
>-|-|TRBJ2-1|TRBV7-8
CASSLAPSSLHEQFF
TGTGCCAGCAGCTTAGCGCCTTCCTCACTCCATGAGCAGTTCTTC
>-|TRBD1|TRBJ1-5|TRBV7-8
CASSLVSRDRVGQPQHF
TGTGCCAGCAGCTTAGTTTCTAGGGACAGGGTCGGGCAGCCCCAGCATTTT
>-|-|TRBJ1-1|TRBV10-3
CAISTAPNAEAFF
TGTGCCATCAGCACAGCACCGAACGCTGAAGCTTTCTTT
>-|TRBD1|TRBJ2-7|TRBV28
CASIRGREQYF
TGTGCCAGCATAAGGGGGCGCGAGCAGTACTTC
>few|TRBD1|TRBJ2-2|TRBV5-1
CASSSGTGPTGELFF
TGCGCCAGCAGCTCCGGGACAGGGCCCACCGGGGAGCTGTTTTTT
>-|-|TRBJ2-7|TRBV7-9
CASSYQDYEQYF
TGTGCCAGCAGCTATCAAGACTACGAGCAGTACTTC
>-|-|TRBJ2-7|TRBV11-3
CASSLGAGLEQYF
TGTGCCAGCAGCTTAGGAGCAGGGCTCGAGCAGTACTTC
>few|TRBD1|TRBJ2-2|TRBV12-3/TRBV12-4
CAGQGNTGELFF
TGTGCCGGACAGGGGAACACCGGGGAGCTGTTTTTT
>-|-|TRBJ2-5|TRBV5-1
CASSLADRADGTQYF
TGCGCCAGCAGCTTGGCCGACAGAGCCGACGGGACCCAGTACTTC
>-|TRBD2|TRBJ2-5|TRBV19
CASSVVLAGGETQYF
TGTGCCAGTAGTGTCGTCCTGGCGGGGGGGGAGACCCAGTACTTC
>-|TRBD1|TRBJ1-2|TRBV20-1
CSAWDRFDYTF
TGCAGTGCTTGGGACAGATTCGACTACACCTTC
>-|-|TRBJ1-4|TRBV24-1
CATSASYQGELFF
TGTGCCACCAGTGCCTCCTACCAGGGTGAACTGTTTTTT
>few|TRBD1|TRBJ1-6|TRBV6-5
CASSYSSQGGSPLHF
TGTGCCAGCAGTTACTCGAGTCAGGGGGGTTCACCCCTCCACTTT
>-|TRBD2|TRBJ2-3|TRBV6-6
CANAERGGDGDTQYF
TGTGCCAACGCTGAGCGGGGGGGCGACGGGGATACGCAGTATTTT
>-|-|TRBJ1-1|TRBV11-2
CASSLDIGVNTEAFF
TGTGCCAGCAGCTTAGATATAGGGGTTAACACTGAAGCTTTCTTT
>-|-|TRBJ2-2|TRBV19
CASSYGTHTGELFF
TGTGCCAGTAGTTATGGCACACACACCGGGGAGCTGTTTTTT
>-|-|TRBJ2-7|TRBV19
CASSIEGEGEQYF
TGTGCCAGTAGTATAGAGGGAGAAGGGGAGCAGTACTTC
>once|TRBD1|TRBJ1-2|TRBV6-5
CASSPGRGARYGYTF
TGTGCCAGCAGTCCCGGCAGGGGGGCGAGGTATGGCTACACCTTC
>-|TRBD1|TRBJ1-1|TRBV11-2
CASSGTGGPEAFF
TGTGCCAGCAGCGGGACAGGGGGTCCTGAAGCTTTCTTT
>-|TRBD1|TRBJ1-4|TRBV5-4
CASSLSGDRVRLFF
TGTGCCAGCAGCTTGTCCGGGGACAGGGTTAGGCTGTTTTTT
>-|TRBD1|TRBJ2-1|TRBV9
CASSVGRGLRSEQFF
TGTGCCAGCAGCGTAGGCAGGGGGCTAAGGAGTGAGCAGTTCTTC